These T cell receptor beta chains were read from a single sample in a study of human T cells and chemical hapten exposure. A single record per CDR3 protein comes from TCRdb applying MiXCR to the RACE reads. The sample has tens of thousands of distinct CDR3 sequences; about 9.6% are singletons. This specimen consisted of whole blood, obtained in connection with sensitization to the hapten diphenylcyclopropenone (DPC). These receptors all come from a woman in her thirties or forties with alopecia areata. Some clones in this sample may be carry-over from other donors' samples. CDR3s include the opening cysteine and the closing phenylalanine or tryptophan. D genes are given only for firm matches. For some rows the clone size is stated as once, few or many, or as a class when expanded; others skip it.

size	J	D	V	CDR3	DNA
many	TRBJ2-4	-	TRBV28	CASSPRGSGAKNIQYF	TGTGCCAGCTCCCCTAGGGGCTCGGGGGCCAAAAACATTCAGTACTTC
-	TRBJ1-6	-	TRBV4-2	CASSQDNRDNSPLHF	TGTGCCAGCAGCCAAGATAACAGGGACAATTCACCCCTCCACTTT
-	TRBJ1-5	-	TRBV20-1	CSAILRAGNQPQHF	TGCAGTGCTATTCTGAGGGCTGGCAATCAGCCCCAGCATTTT
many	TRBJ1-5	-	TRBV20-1	CSATKPGDSNQPQHF	TGCAGTGCCACAAAGCCAGGGGATAGCAATCAGCCCCAGCATTTT
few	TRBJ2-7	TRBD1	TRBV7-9	CASSSTGTAYYEQYF	TGTGCCAGCAGCTCTACCGGGACAGCCTACTACGAGCAGTACTTC
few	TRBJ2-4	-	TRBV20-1	CSARDRAPTKNIQYF	TGCAGTGCTAGAGATAGGGCTCCCACCAAAAACATTCAGTACTTC
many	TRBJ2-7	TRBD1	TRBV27	CASSSIGTGIYEQYF	TGTGCCAGCAGTTCAATCGGGACAGGGATCTACGAGCAGTACTTC
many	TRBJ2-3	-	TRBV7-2	CASSAQTSTDTQYF	TGTGCCAGCAGCGCACAGACTAGCACAGATACGCAGTATTTT
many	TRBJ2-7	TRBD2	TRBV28	CASSQPPSGGASEQYF	TGTGCCAGCAGTCAACCCCCTAGCGGGGGGGCTAGTGAGCAGTACTTC
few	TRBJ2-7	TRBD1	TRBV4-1	CASSRQGSYEQYF	TGCGCCAGCAGCAGACAGGGTTCCTACGAGCAGTACTTC
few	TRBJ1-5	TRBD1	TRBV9	CASSPQGAGNQPQHF	TGTGCCAGCAGCCCGCAGGGGGCGGGCAATCAGCCCCAGCATTTT
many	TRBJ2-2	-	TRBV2	CASSPGLAGGRYWSCFF	-
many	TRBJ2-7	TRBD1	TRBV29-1	CSVEGTEGYEQYF	TGCAGCGTTGAGGGGACAGAGGGCTACGAGCAGTACTTC
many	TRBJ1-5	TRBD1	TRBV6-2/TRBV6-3	CASSHPLGTGQDQPQHF	TGTGCCAGCAGCCATCCTTTAGGGACAGGTCAAGATCAGCCCCAGCATTTT
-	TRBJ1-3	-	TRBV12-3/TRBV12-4	CASRVSGNTIYF	TGTGCCAGCAGGGTATCCGGAAACACCATATATTTT
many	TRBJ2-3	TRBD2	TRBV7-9	CASSRAGGTDTQYF	TGTGCCAGCAGCCGAGCGGGGGGCACAGATACGCAGTATTTT
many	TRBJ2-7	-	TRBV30	CAWNRWQGSNEQYF	TGTGCCTGGAATAGGTGGCAGGGTAGCAACGAGCAGTACTTC
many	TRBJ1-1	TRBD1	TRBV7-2	CASSSTGTGGIKAFF	TGTGCCAGCAGCTCCACCGGGACAGGGGGCATTAAAGCTTTCTTT
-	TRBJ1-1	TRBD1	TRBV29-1	CSVWTGSEAFF	TGCAGCGTATGGACAGGGAGTGAAGCTTTCTTT
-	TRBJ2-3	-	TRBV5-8	CASSFSATQYF	TGTGCCAGCAGCTTCTCCGCTACGCAGTATTTT
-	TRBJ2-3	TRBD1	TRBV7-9	CATKSRGQGTTDTQYF	TGTGCCACCAAAAGTCGGGGACAGGGAACCACAGATACGCAGTATTTT
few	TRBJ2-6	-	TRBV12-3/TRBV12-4	CASRGAGAGANVLTF	TGTGCCAGCAGAGGCGCGGGTGCCGGGGCCAACGTCCTGACTTTC
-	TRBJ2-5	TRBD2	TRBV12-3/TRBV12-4	CASRSGLAGETQYF	TGTGCCAGCAGATCGGGACTAGCAGGGGAGACCCAGTACTTC
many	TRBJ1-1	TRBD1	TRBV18	CASSPRTGQNTEAFF	TGTGCCAGCTCGCCTCGGACAGGGCAGAACACTGAAGCTTTCTTT
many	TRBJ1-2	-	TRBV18	CASSPGLNYGYTF	TGTGCCAGCTCGCCGGGACTCAACTATGGCTACACCTTC
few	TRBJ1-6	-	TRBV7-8	CASSWGNGDFASPLHF	TGTGCCAGCAGCTGGGGTAATGGAGATTTCGCTTCACCCCTCCACTTT
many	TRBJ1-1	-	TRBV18	CASSPRTMGLNTEAFF	TGTGCCAGCTCCCCACGGACGATGGGGCTGAACACTGAAGCTTTCTTT
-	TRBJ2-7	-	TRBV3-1	CASSLRTSSYEQYF	TGTGCCAGCAGCCTCCGCACGAGCTCCTACGAGCAGTACTTC
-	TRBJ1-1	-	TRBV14	CASSQDLGRYRSSNTEAFF	TGTGCCAGCAGCCAAGATTTAGGGCGGTACCGCAGTTCGAACACTGAAGCTTTCTTT
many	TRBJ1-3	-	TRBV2	CAREGGSGNTIYF	TGTGCCAGAGAAGGGGGCTCTGGAAACACCATATATTTT
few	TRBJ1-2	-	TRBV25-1	CASSSPVGSNYGYTF	TGTGCCAGCAGTTCCCCGGTAGGATCTAACTATGGCTACACCTTC
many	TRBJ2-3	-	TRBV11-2	CASLGSGTDTQYF	TGTGCCAGCTTAGGCTCAGGCACAGATACGCAGTATTTT
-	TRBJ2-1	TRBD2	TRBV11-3	CASSQSGEKGNEQFF	TGTGCCAGCAGTCAAAGCGGGGAGAAGGGAAATGAGCAGTTCTTC
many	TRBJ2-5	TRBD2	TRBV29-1	CSAEGLAETQYF	TGCAGCGCAGAAGGACTAGCGGAGACCCAGTACTTC
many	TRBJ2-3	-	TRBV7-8	CASSSLVGADTQYF	TGTGCCAGCAGCTCTTTGGTAGGCGCAGATACGCAGTATTTT
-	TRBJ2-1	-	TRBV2	CASSETIYNEQFF	TGTGCCAGCAGTGAAACTATCTACAATGAGCAGTTCTTC
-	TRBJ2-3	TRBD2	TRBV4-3	CASSQGTSQDTQYF	TGCGCCAGCAGCCAAGGGACTAGCCAAGATACGCAGTATTTT
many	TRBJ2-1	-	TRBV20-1	CSAKNSRYSYNEQFF	TGCAGTGCTAAGAATTCTCGCTACTCCTACAATGAGCAGTTCTTC
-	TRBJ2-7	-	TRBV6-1	CASSVTAYYEQYF	TGTGCCAGCAGTGTTACAGCTTACTACGAGCAGTACTTC
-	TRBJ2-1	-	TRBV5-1	CASSFQVYNEQFF	TGCGCCAGCAGCTTCCAGGTTTACAATGAGCAGTTCTTC
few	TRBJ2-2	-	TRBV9	CASSPSVVGELFF	TGTGCCAGCAGCCCATCAGTAGTCGGGGAGCTGTTTTTT
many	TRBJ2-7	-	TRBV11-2	CASSSTGTAGGEQYF	TGTGCCAGCAGCTCAACCGGGACAGCCGGGGGTGAGCAGTACTTC
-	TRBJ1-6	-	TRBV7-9	CASSLAPGDNYNSPLHF	TGTGCCAGCAGCTTAGCGCCGGGGGACAACTATAATTCACCCCTCCACTTT
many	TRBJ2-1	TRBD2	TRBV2	CASSSGGRNEQFF	TGTGCCAGCAGTAGCGGGGGGCGCAATGAGCAGTTCTTC
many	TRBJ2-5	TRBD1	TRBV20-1	CSASWDRLPIRPQYF	TGCAGTGCTAGTTGGGACAGGCTCCCAATAAGGCCCCAGTACTTC
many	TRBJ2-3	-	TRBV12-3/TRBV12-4	CASSVQGPHTQYF	TGTGCCAGCAGTGTTCAGGGGCCTCATACGCAGTATTTT
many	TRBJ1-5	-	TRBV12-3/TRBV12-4	CASSPDGQVYPNNQPQHF	TGTGCCAGCAGCCCCGACGGCCAGGTCTACCCCAACAATCAGCCCCAGCATTTT
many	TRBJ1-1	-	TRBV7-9	CASSQRGSNTEAFF	TGTGCCAGCAGCCAACGGGGATCGAACACTGAAGCTTTCTTT
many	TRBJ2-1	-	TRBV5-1	CASSSTQGGRNEQFF	TGCGCCAGCAGCTCCACACAGGGTGGGAGGAATGAGCAGTTCTTC
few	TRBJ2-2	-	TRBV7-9	CASSLGDPYTGELFF	TGTGCCAGCAGCTTAGGGGACCCTTACACCGGGGAGCTGTTTTTT
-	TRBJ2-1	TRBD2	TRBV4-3	CASSHLQRAGGYEQFF	TGCGCCAGCAGCCACCTCCAGAGAGCGGGGGGCTATGAGCAGTTCTTC
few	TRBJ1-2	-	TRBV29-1	CTGQTHYGYTF	TGCACCGGACAGACACACTATGGCTACACCTTC
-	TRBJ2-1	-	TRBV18	CASSPRSGTPYNGQFF	TGTGCCAGCTCACCACGCTCCGGGACACCCTACAATGGGCAGTTCTTC
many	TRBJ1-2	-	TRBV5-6	CASSFPEINYGYTF	TGTGCCAGCAGCTTCCCAGAGATTAACTATGGCTACACCTTC
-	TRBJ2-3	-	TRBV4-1	CASSQVYPDTQYF	TGCGCCAGCAGCCAAGTCTACCCAGATACGCAGTATTTT
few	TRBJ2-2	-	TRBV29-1	CSVTNTGELFF	TGCAGCGTGACGAACACCGGGGAGCTGTTTTTT